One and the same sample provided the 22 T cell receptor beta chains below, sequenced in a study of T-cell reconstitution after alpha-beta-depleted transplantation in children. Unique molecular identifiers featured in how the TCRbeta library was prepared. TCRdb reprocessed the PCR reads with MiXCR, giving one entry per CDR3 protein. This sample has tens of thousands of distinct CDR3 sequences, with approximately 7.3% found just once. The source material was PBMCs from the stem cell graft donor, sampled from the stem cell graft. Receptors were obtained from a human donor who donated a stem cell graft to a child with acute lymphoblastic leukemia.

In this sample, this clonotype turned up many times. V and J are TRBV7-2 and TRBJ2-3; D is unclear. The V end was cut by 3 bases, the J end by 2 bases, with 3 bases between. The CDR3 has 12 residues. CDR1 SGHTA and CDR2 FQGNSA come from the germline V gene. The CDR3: CASSFSTDTQYF. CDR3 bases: TGTGCCAGCAGCTTCTCCACAGATACGCAGTATTTT.

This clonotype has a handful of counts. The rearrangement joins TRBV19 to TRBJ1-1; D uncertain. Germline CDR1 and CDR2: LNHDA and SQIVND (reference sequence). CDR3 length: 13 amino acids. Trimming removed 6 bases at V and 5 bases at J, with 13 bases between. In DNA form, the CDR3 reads TGTGCCAGTAGCGAAGCGGCGGGGACTGAAGCTTTCTTT. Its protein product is CASSEAAGTEAFF. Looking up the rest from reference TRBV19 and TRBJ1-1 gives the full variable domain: DGGITQSPKYLFRKEGQNVTLSCEQNLNHDAMYWYRQDPGQGLRLIYYSQIVNDFQKGDIAEGYSVSREKKESFPLTVTSAQKNPTAFYLCASSEAAGTEAFFGQGTRLTVV.

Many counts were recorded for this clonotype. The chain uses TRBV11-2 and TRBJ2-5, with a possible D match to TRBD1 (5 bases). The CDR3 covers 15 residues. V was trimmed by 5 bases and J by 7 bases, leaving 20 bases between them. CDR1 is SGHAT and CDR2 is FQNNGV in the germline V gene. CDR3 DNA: TGTGCCAGCAGCACAAGGACACGCCACGTCGGGACCCAGTACTTC. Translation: CASSTRTRHVGTQYF.

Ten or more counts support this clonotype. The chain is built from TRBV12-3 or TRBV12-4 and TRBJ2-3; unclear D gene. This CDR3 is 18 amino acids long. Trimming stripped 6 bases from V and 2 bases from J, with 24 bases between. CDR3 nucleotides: TGTGCCAGCAGCCTTATATACCACGACGGTCCTTACACAGATACGCAGTATTTT. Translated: CASSLIYHDGPYTDTQYF.

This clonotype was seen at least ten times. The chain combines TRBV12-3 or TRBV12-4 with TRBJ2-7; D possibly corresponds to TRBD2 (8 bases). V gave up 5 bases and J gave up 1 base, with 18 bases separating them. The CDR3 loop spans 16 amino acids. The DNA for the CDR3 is TGTGCCAGCAGTCGGGGGGACAGCGGGGGTTCCTACGAGCAGTACTTC. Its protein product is CASSRGDSGGSYEQYF.

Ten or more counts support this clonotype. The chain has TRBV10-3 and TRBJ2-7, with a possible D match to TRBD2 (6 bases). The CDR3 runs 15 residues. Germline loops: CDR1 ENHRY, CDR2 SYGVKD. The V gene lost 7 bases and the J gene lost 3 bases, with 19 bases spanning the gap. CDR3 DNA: TGTGCCATCACCACTAGCCCGGGTCCCCTCTACGAGCAGTACTTC. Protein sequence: CAITTSPGPLYEQYF.

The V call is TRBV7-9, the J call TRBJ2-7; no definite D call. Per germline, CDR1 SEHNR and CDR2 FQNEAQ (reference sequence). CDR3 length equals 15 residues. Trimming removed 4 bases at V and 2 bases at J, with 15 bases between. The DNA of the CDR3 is TGTGCCAGCAGCTCCCCAGGCAGCCAGGCCTACGAGCAGTACTTC. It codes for CASSSPGSQAYEQYF.

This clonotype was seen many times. The CDR3 region has the DNA TGCAGCGTTGAAGACCCAAGCAGGGGTGGAACCTACGAGCAGTACTTC. Protein: CSVEDPSRGGTYEQYF. This chain connects TRBV29-1 to TRBJ2-7, with a possible D match to TRBD1 (6 bases). Germline loops: CDR1 SQVTM, CDR2 ANQGSEA. This CDR3 region has 16 residues. V lost 0 bases, J lost 2 bases, and 17 bases lay in between.

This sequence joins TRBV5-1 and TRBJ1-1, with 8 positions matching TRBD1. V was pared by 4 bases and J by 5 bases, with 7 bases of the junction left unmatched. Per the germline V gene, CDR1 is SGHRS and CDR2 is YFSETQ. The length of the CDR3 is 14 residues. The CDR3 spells CASSLSGGATEAFF. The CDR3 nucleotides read TGCGCCAGCAGCCTGTCAGGGGGCGCGACTGAAGCTTTCTTT.

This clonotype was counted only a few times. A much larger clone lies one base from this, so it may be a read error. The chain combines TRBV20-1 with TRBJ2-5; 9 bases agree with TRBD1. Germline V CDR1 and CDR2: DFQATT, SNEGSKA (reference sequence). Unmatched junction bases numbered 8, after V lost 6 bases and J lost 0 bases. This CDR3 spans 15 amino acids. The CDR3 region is CSARQGGVYQETQYF. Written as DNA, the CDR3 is TGCAGTGCCAGACAGGGGGGGGTGTACCAAGAGACCCAGTACTTC.

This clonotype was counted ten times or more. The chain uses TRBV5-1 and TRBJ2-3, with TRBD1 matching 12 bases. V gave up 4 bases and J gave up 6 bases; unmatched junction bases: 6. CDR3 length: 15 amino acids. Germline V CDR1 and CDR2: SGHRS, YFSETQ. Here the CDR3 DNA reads TGCGCCAGCAGCGCGGGACAGGGGGCCGGGGATACGCAGTATTTT. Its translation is CASSAGQGAGDTQYF. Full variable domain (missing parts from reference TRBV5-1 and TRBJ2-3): KAGVTQTPRYLIKTRGQQVTLSCSPISGHRSVSWYQQTPGQGLQFLFEYFSETQRNKGNFPGRFSGRQFSNSRSEMNVSTLELGDSALYLCASSAGQGAGDTQYFGPGTRLTVL.

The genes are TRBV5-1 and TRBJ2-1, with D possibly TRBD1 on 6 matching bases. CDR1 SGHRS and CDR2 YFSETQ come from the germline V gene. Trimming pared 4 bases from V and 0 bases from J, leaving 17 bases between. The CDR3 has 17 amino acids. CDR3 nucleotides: TGCGCCAGCAGCCTTCGTCACAGGGTTAGCTCCTACAATGAGCAGTTCTTC. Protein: CASSLRHRVSSYNEQFF.

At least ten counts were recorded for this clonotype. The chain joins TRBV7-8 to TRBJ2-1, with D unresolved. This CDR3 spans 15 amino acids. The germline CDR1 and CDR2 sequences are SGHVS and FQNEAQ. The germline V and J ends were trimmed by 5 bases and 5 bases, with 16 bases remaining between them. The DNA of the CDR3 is TGTGCCAGCAGCCCGCGGTGGGATGGCAACAATGAGCAGTTCTTC. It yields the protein CASSPRWDGNNEQFF.

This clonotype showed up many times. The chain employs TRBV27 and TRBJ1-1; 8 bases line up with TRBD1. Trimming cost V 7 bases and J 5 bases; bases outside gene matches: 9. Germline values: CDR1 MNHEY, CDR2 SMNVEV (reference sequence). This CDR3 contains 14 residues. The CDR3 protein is CASTERQGWTEAFF. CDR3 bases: TGTGCCAGCACCGAACGACAGGGGTGGACTGAAGCTTTCTTT.

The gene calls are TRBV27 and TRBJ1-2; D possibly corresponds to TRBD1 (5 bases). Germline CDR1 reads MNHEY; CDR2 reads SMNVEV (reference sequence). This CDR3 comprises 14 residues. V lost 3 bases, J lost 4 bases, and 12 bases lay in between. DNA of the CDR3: TGTGCCAGCAGTTTCGCTTCAGGGTCCTATGGCTACACCTTC. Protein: CASSFASGSYGYTF.

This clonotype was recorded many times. The CDR3 sequence: CSARDPGRGTDTQYF. The DNA for the CDR3 is TGCAGTGCTAGAGATCCAGGGCGAGGCACAGATACGCAGTATTTT. The J gene is TRBJ2-3, the V gene TRBV20-1; the D gene is possibly TRBD1 (5 bases). V was clipped by 0 bases and J by 1 base, with 11 bases between them. Germline CDR1 is DFQATT and CDR2 is SNEGSKA (reference sequence). The CDR3 has 15 amino acids.

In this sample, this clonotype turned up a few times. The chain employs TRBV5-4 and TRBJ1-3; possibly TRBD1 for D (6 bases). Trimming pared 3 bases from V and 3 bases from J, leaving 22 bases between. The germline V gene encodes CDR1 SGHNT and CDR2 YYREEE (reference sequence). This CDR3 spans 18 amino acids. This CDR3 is CASSYPGQGTKSGNTIYF. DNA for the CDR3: TGTGCCAGCAGCTATCCGGGACAAGGCACCAAAAGTGGAAACACCATATATTTT.

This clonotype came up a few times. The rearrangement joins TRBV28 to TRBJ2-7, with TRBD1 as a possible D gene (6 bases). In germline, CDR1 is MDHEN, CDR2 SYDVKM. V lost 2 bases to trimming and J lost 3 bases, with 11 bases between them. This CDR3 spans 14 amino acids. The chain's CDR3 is CASSLTGRHYEQYF. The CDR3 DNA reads TGTGCCAGCAGTTTAACAGGGCGACACTACGAGCAGTACTTC.

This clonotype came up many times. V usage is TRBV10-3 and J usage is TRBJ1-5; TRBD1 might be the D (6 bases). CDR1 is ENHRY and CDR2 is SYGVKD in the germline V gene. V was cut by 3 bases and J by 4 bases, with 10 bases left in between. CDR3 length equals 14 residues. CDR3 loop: CAISEGGNNQPQHF. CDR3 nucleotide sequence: TGTGCCATCAGTGAAGGGGGGAATAATCAGCCCCAGCATTTT.

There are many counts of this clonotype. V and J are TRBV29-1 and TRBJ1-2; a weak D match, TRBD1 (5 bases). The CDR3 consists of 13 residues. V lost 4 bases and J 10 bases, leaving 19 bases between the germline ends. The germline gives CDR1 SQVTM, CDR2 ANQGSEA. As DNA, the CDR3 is TGCAGCGTTGTGGCGGGGGAGCATGTTGACTACACCTTC. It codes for CSVVAGEHVDYTF.

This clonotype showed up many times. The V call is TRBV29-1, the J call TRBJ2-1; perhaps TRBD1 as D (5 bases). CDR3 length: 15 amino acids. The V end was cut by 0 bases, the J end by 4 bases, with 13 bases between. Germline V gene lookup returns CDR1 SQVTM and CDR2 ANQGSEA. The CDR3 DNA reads TGCAGCGTTGAAGATGAAGGGCGGACATACAATGAGCAGTTCTTC. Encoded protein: CSVEDEGRTYNEQFF.

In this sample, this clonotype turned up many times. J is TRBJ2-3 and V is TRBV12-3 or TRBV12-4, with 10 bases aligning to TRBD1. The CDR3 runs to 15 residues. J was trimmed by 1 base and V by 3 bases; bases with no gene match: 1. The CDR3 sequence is CASSFDRGRTDTQYF. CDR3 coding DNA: TGTGCCAGCAGTTTCGACAGGGGGCGCACAGATACGCAGTATTTT.